This TCR beta chain was captured by sequencing in a study of a mutant IDH1 vaccine in newly diagnosed glioma. Assay used: immunoSEQ multiplex PCR; TCRdb lists only in-frame clones, some missing. Among tens of thousands of clones listed, more than 75% were seen once. CDR3 length equals 18 residues. The germline gives CDR1 SGHVS, CDR2 FNYEAQ. V was cut by 2 bases and J by 0 bases, with 19 bases left in between. The time point is: week 35, safety follow-up. Vaccination comprised doses that each held 300 ug of mutant IDH1 20-mer peptide, plus topical imiquimod. All eight of the vaccinations patients received fell in weeks 1, 3, 5, 7, 11, 15, 19 and 23. Astrocytomas that were new, WHO grade 3 or 4, IDH1-mutant and ATRX-lost were present in the donors. Worth noting for this clone: Its antigen is not known.

This receptor was taken from a man aged 45-65 years with glioma. This rearrangement joins TRBV7-6 to TRBJ1-1, with D possibly being TRBD1 (5 bases). The sequencing used PBMCs, collected from a glioma patient whose treatment included an IDH1 peptide vaccine. CDR3 protein: CASSLHPAGPGMNTEAFF. The CDR3 DNA reads as TGTGCCAGCAGCTTACATCCCGCAGGGCCGGGTATGAACACTGAAGCTTTCTTT.